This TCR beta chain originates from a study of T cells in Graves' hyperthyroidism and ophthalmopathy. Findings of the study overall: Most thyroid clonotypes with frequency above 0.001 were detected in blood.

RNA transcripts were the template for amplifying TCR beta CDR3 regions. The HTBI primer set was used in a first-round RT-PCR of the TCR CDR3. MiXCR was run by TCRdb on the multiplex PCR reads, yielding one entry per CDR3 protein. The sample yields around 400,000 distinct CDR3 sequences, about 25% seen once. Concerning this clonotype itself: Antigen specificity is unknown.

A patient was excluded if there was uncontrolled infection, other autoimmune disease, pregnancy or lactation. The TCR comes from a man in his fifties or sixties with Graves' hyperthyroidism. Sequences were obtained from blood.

The CDR3 bases are TGCAGCGTTGAAGCCAGACGGACTGGGAAGATGAACACTGAAGCTTTCTTT. It is translated as CSVEARRTGKMNTEAFF. The rearrangement joins TRBV29-1 to TRBJ1-1, with no clear D. Germline V gives CDR1 SQVTM, CDR2 ANQGSEA. Trimming cost V 1 base and J 0 bases, with 18 bases left between them. This CDR3 spans 17 amino acids.